This section outlines one TCR beta chain sequence together with its context. Its antigen is undetermined. These data belong to a study of cytomegalovirus exposure and HLA in healthy donors. Study background: The 90 to 150 validation repertoires used a platform that matched the one used for the 500 to 700 first-cohort repertoires, as a later analysis reported.

The CDR3 consists of 18 residues. Study-wide results and caveats: Published work reported that the classifier diagnosed cytomegalovirus status with high specificity and sensitivity.

Here immunoSEQ multiplex PCR was the method, and the copy in TCRdb shows in-frame clones only, minus some. The data contain 250,000 to 300,000 clones, 80% to 90% of them singletons. This chain uses TRBV12-2 with TRBJ2-7; the D call of TRBD2 is as the table states it, not checked on the DNA. TRBV12-2 is annotated as a pseudogene. Sequencing was performed on PBMCs. The clonotype originates from a woman under 30 in good health and CMV-seronegative. CDR3 sequence (DNA): TGTGCAAGTCGCCTTGGGACTAGCGGGAGGTCGGACCTCGGGGAGCAGTACTTC. Protein sequence: CASRLGTSGRSDLGEQYF.